A single T cell receptor beta chain is shown here with its context. This entry comes from a study of T cell changes during pregnancy in multiple sclerosis. The method was immunoSEQ multiplex PCR; TCRdb's version includes in-frame clones alone and lacks a portion of them. The table has 30,000 to 45,000 clones, about 90% seen once. The CDR3 runs to 16 residues. Germline CDR1 SEHNR, CDR2 FQNEAQ (reference sequence). The germline V and J ends were trimmed by 1 base and 2 bases, with 11 bases remaining between them. The chain couples TRBV7-9 to TRBJ1-4; D is uncertain. The starting material was CD4+ T cells from peripheral blood mononuclear cells, obtained after pregnancy. The clonotype comes from a female donor with multiple sclerosis, enrolled in a pregnancy study. CDR3 nucleotides: TGTGCCAGCAGCTTAGAATTCACAGCCACTAATGAAAAACTGTTTTTT. This codes for CASSLEFTATNEKLFF.